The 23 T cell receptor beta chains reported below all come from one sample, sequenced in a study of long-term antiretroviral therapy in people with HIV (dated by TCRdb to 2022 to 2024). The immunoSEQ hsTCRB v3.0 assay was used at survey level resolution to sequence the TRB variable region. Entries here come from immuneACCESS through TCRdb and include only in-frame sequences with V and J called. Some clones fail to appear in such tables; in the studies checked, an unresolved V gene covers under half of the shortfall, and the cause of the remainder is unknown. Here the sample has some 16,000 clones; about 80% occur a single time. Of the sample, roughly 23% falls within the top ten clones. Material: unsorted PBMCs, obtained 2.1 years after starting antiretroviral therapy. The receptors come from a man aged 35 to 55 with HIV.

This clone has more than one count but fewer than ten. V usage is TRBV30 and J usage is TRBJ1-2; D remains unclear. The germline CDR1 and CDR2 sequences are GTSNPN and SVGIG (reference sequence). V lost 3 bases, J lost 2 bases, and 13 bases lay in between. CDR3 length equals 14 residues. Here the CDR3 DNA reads TGTGCCTGGAGGCCTGGGCCACTGAACTATGGCTACACCTTC. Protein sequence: CAWRPGPLNYGYTF.

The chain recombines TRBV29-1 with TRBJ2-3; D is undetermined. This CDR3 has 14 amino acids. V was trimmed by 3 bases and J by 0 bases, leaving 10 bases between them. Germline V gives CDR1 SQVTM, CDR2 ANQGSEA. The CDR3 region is CSVDGTSSTDTQYF. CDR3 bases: TGCAGCGTTGATGGCACGTCTAGCACAGATACGCAGTATTTT.

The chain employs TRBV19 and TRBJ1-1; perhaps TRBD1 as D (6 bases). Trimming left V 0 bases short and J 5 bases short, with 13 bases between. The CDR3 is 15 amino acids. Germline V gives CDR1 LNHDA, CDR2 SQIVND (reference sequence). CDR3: CASSIDDRSGTEAFF. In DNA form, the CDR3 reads TGTGCCAGTAGTATAGACGACAGGAGTGGGACTGAAGCTTTCTTT.

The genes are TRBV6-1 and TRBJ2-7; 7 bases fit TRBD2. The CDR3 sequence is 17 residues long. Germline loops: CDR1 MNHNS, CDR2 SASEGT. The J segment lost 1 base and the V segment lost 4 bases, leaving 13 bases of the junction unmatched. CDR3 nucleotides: TGTGCCAGCAGTGTGCAGCGGGGCCCTGGTTCGTCCTACGAGCAGTACTTC. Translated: CASSVQRGPGSSYEQYF.

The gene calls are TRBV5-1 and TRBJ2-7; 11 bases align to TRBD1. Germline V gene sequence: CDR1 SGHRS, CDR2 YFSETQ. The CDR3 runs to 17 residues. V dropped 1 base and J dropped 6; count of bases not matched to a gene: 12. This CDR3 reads CASSLWGKGQGAIEQYF. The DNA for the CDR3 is TGCGCCAGCAGCTTGTGGGGGAAAGGACAGGGGGCGATCGAGCAGTACTTC.

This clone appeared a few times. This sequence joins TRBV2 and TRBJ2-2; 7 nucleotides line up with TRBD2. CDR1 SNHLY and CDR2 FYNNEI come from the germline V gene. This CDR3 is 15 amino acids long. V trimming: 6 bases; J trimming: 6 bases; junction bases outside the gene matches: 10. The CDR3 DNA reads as TGTGCCAGCAGCCCTCTTGGGGGGGGACCCGGGGAGCTGTTTTTT. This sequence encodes CASSPLGGGPGELFF.

CDR3 DNA: TGTGCCAGCAGCTTAGGGACAGGGGGTGGCACCTATAATTCACCCCTCCACTTT. It is translated as CASSLGTGGGTYNSPLHF. V and J are TRBV7-9 and TRBJ1-6, with 10 bases fitting TRBD1. Germline-derived CDR1 and CDR2 are SEHNR and FQNEAQ (reference sequence). Trimming cost V 1 base and J 2 bases; bases outside gene matches: 5. The CDR3 has 18 amino acids. Looking up the rest from reference TRBV7-9 and TRBJ1-6 gives the full variable domain: DTGVSQNPRHKITKRGQNVTFRCDPISEHNRLYWYRQTLGQGPEFLTYFQNEAQLEKSRLLSDRFSAERPKGSFSTLEIQRTEQGDSAMYLCASSLGTGGGTYNSPLHFGNGTRLTVT.

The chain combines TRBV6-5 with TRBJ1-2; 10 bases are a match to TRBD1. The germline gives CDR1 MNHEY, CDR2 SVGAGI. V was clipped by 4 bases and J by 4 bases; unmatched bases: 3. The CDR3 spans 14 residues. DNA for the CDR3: TGTGCCAGCAGTTGGGGACAGGGGACCTATGGCTACACCTTC. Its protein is CASSWGQGTYGYTF.

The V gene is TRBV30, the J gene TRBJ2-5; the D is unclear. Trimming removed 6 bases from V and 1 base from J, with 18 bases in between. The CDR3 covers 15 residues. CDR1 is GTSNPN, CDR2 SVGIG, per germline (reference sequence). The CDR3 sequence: CACTTSLAAQETQYF. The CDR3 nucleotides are TGTGCCTGTACGACCTCATTGGCGGCCCAAGAGACCCAGTACTTC.

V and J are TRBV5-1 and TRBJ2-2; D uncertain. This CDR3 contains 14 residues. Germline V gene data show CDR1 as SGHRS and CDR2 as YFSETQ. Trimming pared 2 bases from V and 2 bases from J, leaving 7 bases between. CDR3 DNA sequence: TGCGCCAGCAGCTTAGGCAGCAACACCGGGGAGCTGTTTTTT. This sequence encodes CASSLGSNTGELFF.

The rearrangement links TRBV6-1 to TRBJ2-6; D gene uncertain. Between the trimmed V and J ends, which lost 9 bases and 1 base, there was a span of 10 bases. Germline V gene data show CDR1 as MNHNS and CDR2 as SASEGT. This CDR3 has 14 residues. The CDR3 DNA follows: TGTGCCAGGCCATATGGGTCTGGGGCCAACGTCCTGACTTTC. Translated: CARPYGSGANVLTF.

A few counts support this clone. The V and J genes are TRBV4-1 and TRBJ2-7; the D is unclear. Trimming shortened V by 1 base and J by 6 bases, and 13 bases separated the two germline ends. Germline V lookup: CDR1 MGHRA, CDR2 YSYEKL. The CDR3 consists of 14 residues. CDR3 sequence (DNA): TGCGCCAGCAGCCAAGCGATGGCTTTAGGCGAGCAGTACTTC. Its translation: CASSQAMALGEQYF.

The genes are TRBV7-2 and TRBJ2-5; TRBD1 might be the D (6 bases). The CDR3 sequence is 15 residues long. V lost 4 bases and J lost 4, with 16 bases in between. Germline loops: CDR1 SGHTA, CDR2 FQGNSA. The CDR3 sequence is CASSSRGVIRETQYF. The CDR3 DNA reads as TGTGCCAGCAGCTCCAGGGGAGTGATCAGAGAGACCCAGTACTTC.

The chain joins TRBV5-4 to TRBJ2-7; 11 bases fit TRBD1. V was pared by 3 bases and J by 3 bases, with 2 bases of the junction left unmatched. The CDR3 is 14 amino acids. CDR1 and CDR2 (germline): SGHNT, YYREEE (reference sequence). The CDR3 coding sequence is TGTGCCAGCAGCTGGGGACAGGGGGACTACGAGCAGTACTTC. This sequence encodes CASSWGQGDYEQYF.

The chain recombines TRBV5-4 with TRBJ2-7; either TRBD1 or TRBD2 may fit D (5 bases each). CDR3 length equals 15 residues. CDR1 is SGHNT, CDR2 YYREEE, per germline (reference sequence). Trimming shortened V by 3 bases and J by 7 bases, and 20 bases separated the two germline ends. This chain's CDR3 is CASSSPGITSGEQYF. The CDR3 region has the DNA TGTGCCAGCAGCTCTCCAGGGATTACTTCGGGAGAGCAGTACTTC.

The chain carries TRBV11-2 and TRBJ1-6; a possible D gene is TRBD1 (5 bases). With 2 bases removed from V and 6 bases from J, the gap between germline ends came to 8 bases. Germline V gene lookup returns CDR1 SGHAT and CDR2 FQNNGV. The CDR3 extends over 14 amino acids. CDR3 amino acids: CASSLPDSNSPLHF. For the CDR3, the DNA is TGTGCCAGCAGCTTACCTGACAGTAATTCACCCCTCCACTTT.

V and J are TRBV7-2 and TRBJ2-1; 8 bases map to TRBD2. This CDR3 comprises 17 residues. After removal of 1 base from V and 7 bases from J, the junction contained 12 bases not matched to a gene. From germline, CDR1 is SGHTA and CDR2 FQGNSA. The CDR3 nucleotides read TGTGCCAGCAGCTTAGGGGGGGACGGGGGGGCCGGGAATGAGCAGTTCTTC. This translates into CASSLGGDGGAGNEQFF.

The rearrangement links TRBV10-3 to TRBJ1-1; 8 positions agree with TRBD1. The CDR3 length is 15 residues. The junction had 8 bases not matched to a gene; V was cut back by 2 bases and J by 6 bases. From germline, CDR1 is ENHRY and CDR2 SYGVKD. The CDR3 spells CAISETGGIFPEAFF. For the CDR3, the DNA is TGTGCCATCAGTGAGACAGGGGGAATTTTTCCTGAAGCTTTCTTT.

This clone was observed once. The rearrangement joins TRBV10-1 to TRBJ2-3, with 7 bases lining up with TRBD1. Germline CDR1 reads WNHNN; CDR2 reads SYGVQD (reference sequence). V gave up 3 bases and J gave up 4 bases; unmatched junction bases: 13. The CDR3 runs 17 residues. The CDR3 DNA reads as TGCGCCAGCAGTGACCCCGGACAGGCGCCATTCCCAGATACGCAGTATTTT. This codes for CASSDPGQAPFPDTQYF.

The CDR3 is CASSLTGIYYEQYF. For the CDR3, the DNA is TGTGCCAGCAGTTTGACAGGGATTTACTACGAGCAGTACTTC. The chain recombines TRBV27 with TRBJ2-7, with 7 bases matching TRBD1. This CDR3 has 14 residues. CDR1 is MNHEY, CDR2 SMNVEV, per germline (reference sequence). V was pared by 3 bases and J by 3 bases, with 5 bases of the junction left unmatched.

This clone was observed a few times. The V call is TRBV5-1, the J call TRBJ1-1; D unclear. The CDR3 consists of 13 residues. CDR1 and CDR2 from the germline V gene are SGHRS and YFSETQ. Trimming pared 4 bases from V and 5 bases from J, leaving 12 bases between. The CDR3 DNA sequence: TGCGCCAGCAGCGACAATTTGGGTACTGAAGCTTTCTTT. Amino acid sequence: CASSDNLGTEAFF.

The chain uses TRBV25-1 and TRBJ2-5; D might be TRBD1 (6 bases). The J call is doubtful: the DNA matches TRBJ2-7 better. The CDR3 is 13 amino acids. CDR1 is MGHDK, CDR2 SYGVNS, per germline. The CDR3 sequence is CASRKGQHYEQYF. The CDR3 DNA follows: TGTGCCAGCAGGAAAGGACAGCACTACGAGCAGTACTTC.

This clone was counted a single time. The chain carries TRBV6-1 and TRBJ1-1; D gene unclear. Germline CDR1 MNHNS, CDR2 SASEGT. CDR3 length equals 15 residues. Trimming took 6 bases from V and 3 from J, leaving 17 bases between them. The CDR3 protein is CASSHLRGRDTEAFF. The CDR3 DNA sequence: TGTGCCAGCAGCCACCTACGGGGAAGGGACACTGAAGCTTTCTTT.